The clone carrying this T cell receptor (beta chain) was counted many times. MiXCR, applied by TCRdb to the reads, yields one record per CDR3 protein. The profile covers under 600,000 distinct CDR3 sequences, with approximately 15% appearing a single time and 20% to 30% taken by the ten largest. This sample is drawn from a study of T cell repertoires in cytomegalovirus infection. This clonotype was obtained from a human donor in good health (CMV status not recorded). Some clones in this sample may be carry-over from other donors' samples. What was sequenced was CD8+ T cells from PBMCs.

The CDR3 spells CAISRTGGTGELFF. CDR3 in DNA: TGTGCCATCAGTAGGACAGGGGGCACCGGGGAGCTGTTTTTT. This chain links TRBV10-3 with TRBJ2-2, with 10 bases lining up with TRBD1. V shed 5 bases and J 4 bases; nucleotides not matched to a gene: 1. This CDR3 is built from 14 residues. The V gene's germline CDR1 is ENHRY and CDR2 SYGVKD.